The 17 T cell receptor beta chains in this list originate from one sample, sequenced in a study of blood T cell repertoires in COVID-19. Clones were read by immunoSEQ multiplex PCR, and TCRdb kept only the in-frame ones, dropping some. This sample has 70,000 or so clones, with over 80% found just once. The sequenced sample was peripheral blood. The receptor source for this set is a man older than 75 with active or convalescent COVID-19.

The V and J genes are TRBV5-1 and TRBJ2-7; 8 bases align to TRBD1. The CDR3 covers 14 residues. V was clipped by 4 bases and J by 5 bases; unmatched bases: 8. Germline V gene sequence: CDR1 SGHRS, CDR2 YFSETQ. In DNA, the CDR3 is TGCGCCAGCAGCCGAGGACAGGGCTGGGACGAGCAGTACTTC. It translates to CASSRGQGWDEQYF. Together with reference TRBV5-1 and TRBJ2-7, the CDR3 gives the full variable domain: KAGVTQTPRYLIKTRGQQVTLSCSPISGHRSVSWYQQTPGQGLQFLFEYFSETQRNKGNFPGRFSGRQFSNSRSEMNVSTLELGDSALYLCASSRGQGWDEQYFGPGTRLTVT.

The chain recombines TRBV10-3 with TRBJ1-4; possibly TRBD1 for D (6 bases). Trimming took off 2 bases at V and 5 bases at J, with 12 bases between the two ends. Germline V lookup: CDR1 ENHRY, CDR2 SYGVKD. The CDR3 loop spans 15 amino acids. CDR3 in DNA: TGTGCCATCAGTGAGCCCAGGGGTGGGAATGAAAAACTGTTTTTT. This encodes CAISEPRGGNEKLFF.

V is TRBV6-2 or TRBV6-3 and J is TRBJ2-2; D gene unclear. V was clipped by 6 bases and J by 4 bases, with 9 bases between them. The CDR3 is 13 residues long. Germline assignment: CDR1 MNHEY and CDR2 SVGEGT. In DNA, the CDR3 is TGTGCCAGCAGCCCACTTAGCACCGGGGAGCTGTTTTTT. Protein: CASSPLSTGELFF.

This clone was detected only once. The gene calls are TRBV11-2 and TRBJ2-2; D remains ambiguous. The CDR3 covers 13 residues. V was trimmed by 1 base and J by 7 bases, leaving 7 bases between them. Germline CDR1 reads SGHAT; CDR2 reads FQNNGV. Here the CDR3 DNA reads TGTGCCAGCAGCTTAGTCCGAGGCGGGGAGCTGTTTTTT. Its translation: CASSLVRGGELFF.

The chain recombines TRBV19 with TRBJ2-5, with D tentatively TRBD2 (5 bases). Germline CDR1 LNHDA, CDR2 SQIVND (reference sequence). The V gene lost 11 bases and the J gene lost 2 bases, with 15 bases spanning the gap. This CDR3 has 13 amino acids. CDR3 in amino acids: CAVGVPGQETQYF. The CDR3 DNA sequence: TGTGCCGTCGGTGTTCCGGGGCAAGAGACCCAGTACTTC.

The chain links TRBV2 to TRBJ1-6, with 10 nucleotides matching TRBD1. Germline values: CDR1 SNHLY, CDR2 FYNNEI. After removal of 6 bases from V and 1 base from J, the junction contained 12 bases not matched to a gene. The CDR3 is 19 residues long. The CDR3 DNA sequence: TGTGCCAGCAGGGACCGGGACAGGGGTTTGTATTCCTATAATTCACCCCTCCACTTT. Translating it yields CASRDRDRGLYSYNSPLHF.

The gene calls are TRBV11-2 and TRBJ2-5, with 13 bases that match TRBD2. The CDR3 consists of 15 residues. The germline V gene encodes CDR1 SGHAT and CDR2 FQNNGV. V was pared by 5 bases and J by 6 bases, with 6 bases of the junction left unmatched. CDR3 nucleotide sequence: TGTGCCAGCAGCCAGGGACTAGCGGGACCTCAGACCCAGTACTTC. Residues: CASSQGLAGPQTQYF.

This rearrangement joins TRBV18 to TRBJ2-2; no clear D. CDR1 and CDR2 (germline): KGHSH, LQKENI. Trimming left V 3 bases short and J 0 bases short, with 11 bases between. The CDR3 covers 16 residues. CDR3 bases: TGTGCCAGCTCACCGGAGATTTGGGCGAACACCGGGGAGCTGTTTTTT. Protein sequence: CASSPEIWANTGELFF.

This chain joins TRBV7-9 and TRBJ2-7, with D perhaps matching TRBD1 (6 bases). This CDR3 comprises 15 residues. Trimming took off 4 bases at V and 0 bases at J, with 13 bases between the two ends. CDR1 is SEHNR, CDR2 FQNEAQ, per germline (reference sequence). CDR3 sequence (DNA): TGTGCCAGCAGCTCGGACAGACTTAGCTCCTACGAGCAGTACTTC. This sequence encodes CASSSDRLSSYEQYF.

The gene calls are TRBV19 and TRBJ1-2; a weak D match, TRBD1 (6 bases). V lost 5 bases and J 6 bases, leaving 13 bases between the germline ends. The CDR3 sequence is 13 residues long. Germline V lookup: CDR1 LNHDA, CDR2 SQIVND (reference sequence). CDR3: CASSQHRVDGYTF. For the CDR3, the DNA is TGTGCCAGTAGTCAACACAGGGTAGATGGCTACACCTTC.

The chain is built from TRBV5-1 and TRBJ1-6; 7 bases match TRBD1. CDR1 SGHRS and CDR2 YFSETQ come from the germline V gene. The trim removed 0 bases at V and 14 bases at J, leaving 14 bases unmatched. This CDR3 contains 16 residues. In DNA, the CDR3 is TGCGCCAGCAGCTTGGGGCCCCCTTCACAGGGGTCCACCCTCCACTTT. Residues: CASSLGPPSQGSTLHF.

V usage is TRBV4-1 and J usage is TRBJ1-1; 12 positions match TRBD1. The CDR3 totals 17 residues. J lost 5 bases, V lost 1 base, and 8 bases had no gene match. Germline values: CDR1 MGHRA, CDR2 YSYEKL. CDR3 sequence: CASSQAGTGGWETEAFF. The CDR3 nucleotides are TGCGCCAGCAGCCAAGCCGGGACAGGGGGCTGGGAAACTGAAGCTTTCTTT.

This clone was recorded once. The chain has TRBV3-1 (or the pseudogene TRBV3-2) and TRBJ1-1; no clear D gene. In germline, CDR1 is LGHDT, CDR2 YNNKEL (reference sequence). The V gene lost 1 base and the J gene lost 1 base, with 10 bases spanning the gap. There are 15 residues in the CDR3. CDR3 nucleotides: TGTGCCAGCAGCCAAGGCGGAGTTGGGAACACTGAAGCTTTCTTT. This translates into CASSQGGVGNTEAFF.

This clone was seen just once. V gene TRBV29-1 combines with J gene TRBJ1-1; 9 bases are shared with TRBD1. J was trimmed by 4 bases and V by 6 bases; bases with no gene match: 6. The V gene's germline CDR1 is SQVTM and CDR2 ANQGSEA. This CDR3 region has 13 residues. CDR3 coding DNA: TGCAGCGTGACAGGGGGAAGGGGCACTGAAGCTTTCTTT. It translates to CSVTGGRGTEAFF.

The chain joins TRBV19 to TRBJ2-1; 8 bases line up with TRBD1. Germline V CDR1 and CDR2: LNHDA, SQIVND (reference sequence). The CDR3 spans 19 residues. V gave up 5 bases and J gave up 1 base; unmatched junction bases: 16. The CDR3 DNA follows: TGTGCCAGTAGTCTTAGGACCACCTTCGGACAGGGATCCTACAATGAGCAGTTCTTC. This translates into CASSLRTTFGQGSYNEQFF.

The chain combines TRBV5-5 with TRBJ2-3, with D tentatively TRBD1 (5 bases). Germline V gene sequence: CDR1 SGHKS, CDR2 YYEKEE (reference sequence). V lost 0 bases and J 4 bases, leaving 15 bases between the germline ends. The CDR3 consists of 16 residues. The CDR3 DNA sequence: TGTGCCAGCAGCTTGGTCCCAGGGAAAAGGGCAGATACGCAGTATTTT. It codes for CASSLVPGKRADTQYF.

The chain uses TRBV11-3 and TRBJ2-4, with TRBD2 matching 7 bases. CDR1 SGHNT and CDR2 YENEEA come from the germline V gene. V lost 5 bases, J lost 9 bases, and 10 bases stayed unmatched. This CDR3 contains 14 residues. CDR3 DNA sequence: TGTGCCAGCAGCAGCCGTCGGGGGGATGGCATTCAGTACTTC. As protein: CASSSRRGDGIQYF. The variable domain in full, completed from reference TRBV11-3 and TRBJ2-4, reads EAGVVQSPRYKIIEKKQPVAFWCNPISGHNTLYWYLQNLGQGPELLIRYENEEAVDDSQLPKDRFSAERLKGVDSTLKIQPAELGDSAVYLCASSSRRGDGIQYFGAGTRLSVL.